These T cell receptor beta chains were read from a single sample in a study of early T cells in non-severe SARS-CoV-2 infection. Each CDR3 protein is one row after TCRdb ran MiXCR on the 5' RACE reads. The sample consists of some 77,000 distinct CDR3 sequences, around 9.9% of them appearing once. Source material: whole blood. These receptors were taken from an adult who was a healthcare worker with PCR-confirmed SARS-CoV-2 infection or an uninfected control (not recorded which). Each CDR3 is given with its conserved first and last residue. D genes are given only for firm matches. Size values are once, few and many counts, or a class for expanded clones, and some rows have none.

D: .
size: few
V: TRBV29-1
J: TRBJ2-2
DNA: TGCAGCGTTACAGAGACAGGAGCCGGGGAGCTGTTTTTT
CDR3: CSVTETGAGELFF

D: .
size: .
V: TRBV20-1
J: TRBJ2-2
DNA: TGCAGTGCTCCCCTCGCCGGGGAGCTGTTTTTT
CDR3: CSAPLAGELFF

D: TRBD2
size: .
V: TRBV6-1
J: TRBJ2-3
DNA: TGTGCCAGCAGTGATTACGCGGGAGAAACAGATACGCAGTATTTT
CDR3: CASSDYAGETDTQYF

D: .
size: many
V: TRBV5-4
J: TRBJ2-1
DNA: TGTGCCAGCAGCTTGCAGGGGGGGGGCAATGAGCAGTTCTTC
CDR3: CASSLQGGGNEQFF

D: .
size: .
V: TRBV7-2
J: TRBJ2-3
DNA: TGTGCCAGCAGCTCCAGGCTTCTTTCAGATACGCAGTATTTT
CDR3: CASSSRLLSDTQYF

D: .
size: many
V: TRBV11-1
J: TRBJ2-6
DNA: TGTGCCAGCAGCTTAGGTTGGGATGTAACCTCTGGGGCCAACGTCCTGACTTTC
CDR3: CASSLGWDVTSGANVLTF

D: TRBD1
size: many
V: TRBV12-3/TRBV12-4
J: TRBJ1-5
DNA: TGTGCCAGCAGTTGGGGACAGGGTAGCAATCAGCCCCAGCATTTT
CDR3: CASSWGQGSNQPQHF

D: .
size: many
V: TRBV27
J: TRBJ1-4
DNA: TGTGCCAGCAGTACCCACAGGGACGCTAATGAAAAACTGTTTTTT
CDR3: CASSTHRDANEKLFF

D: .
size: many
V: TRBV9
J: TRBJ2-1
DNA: TGTGCCAGCAGCGTGGGGGGACCGCAGTTCTTC
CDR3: CASSVGGPQFF

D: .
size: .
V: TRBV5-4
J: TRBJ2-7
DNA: TGTGCCAGCAGCCCGAAAGAACAGGGCTACGAGCAGTACTTC
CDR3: CASSPKEQGYEQYF

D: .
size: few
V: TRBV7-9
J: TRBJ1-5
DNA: TGTGCCAGCAGCTCTGAAGAGGACCGTGGGCAGCCCCAGCATTTT
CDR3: CASSSEEDRGQPQHF

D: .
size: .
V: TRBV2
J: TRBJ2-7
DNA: TGTGCCAGCTCCGGGACAAACTCCTACGAGCAGTACTTC
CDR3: CASSGTNSYEQYF

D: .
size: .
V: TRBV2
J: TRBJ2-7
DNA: TGTGCCAGCAGTGAACCCTTCTCCTACGAGCAGTACTTC
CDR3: CASSEPFSYEQYF

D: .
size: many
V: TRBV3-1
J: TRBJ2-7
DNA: TGTGCCAGCAGCCCCCTAAAGACTAGCGAGCAGTACTTC
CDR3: CASSPLKTSEQYF

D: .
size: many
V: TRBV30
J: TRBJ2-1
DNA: TGTGCCTGGAGATCCCTGGCTGTTGGCTACAATGAGCAGTTCTTC
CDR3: CAWRSLAVGYNEQFF

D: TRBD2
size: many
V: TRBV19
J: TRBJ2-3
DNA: TGTGCCAGTAGTATCCGGCGGGAGGGGACAGATACGCAGTATTTT
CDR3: CASSIRREGTDTQYF

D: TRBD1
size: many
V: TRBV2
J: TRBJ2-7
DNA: TGTGCCAGCAGTGGCCTAGGACAGGTCCCCTCCTACGAGCAGTACTTC
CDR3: CASSGLGQVPSYEQYF

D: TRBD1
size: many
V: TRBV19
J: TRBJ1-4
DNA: TGTGCCAGTAGTATTCTATCCCACAGGGGGCCTACGAAAAAACTGTTTTTT
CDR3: CASSILSHRGPTKKLFF

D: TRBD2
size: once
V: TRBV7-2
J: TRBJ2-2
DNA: TGTGCCAGCAGCTTAGCTTTGGGTCTAGCGGGAGGCGCCGGGGAGCTGTTTTTT
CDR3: CASSLALGLAGGAGELFF

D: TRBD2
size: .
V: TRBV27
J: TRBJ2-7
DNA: TGTGCCAGCAGTCCACAAAGATCCCTAGCGGGTGGCGGGGAGCAGTACTTC
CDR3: CASSPQRSLAGGGEQYF

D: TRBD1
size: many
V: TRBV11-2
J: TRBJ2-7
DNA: TGTGCCAGCAGCTCGCGACGCCTCGGGACAGGGGGCTCCTACGAGCAGTACTTC
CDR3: CASSSRRLGTGGSYEQYF

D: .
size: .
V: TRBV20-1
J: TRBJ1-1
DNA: TGCAGTGCCGATAAAAGGACCACTGAAGCTTTCTTT
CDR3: CSADKRTTEAFF